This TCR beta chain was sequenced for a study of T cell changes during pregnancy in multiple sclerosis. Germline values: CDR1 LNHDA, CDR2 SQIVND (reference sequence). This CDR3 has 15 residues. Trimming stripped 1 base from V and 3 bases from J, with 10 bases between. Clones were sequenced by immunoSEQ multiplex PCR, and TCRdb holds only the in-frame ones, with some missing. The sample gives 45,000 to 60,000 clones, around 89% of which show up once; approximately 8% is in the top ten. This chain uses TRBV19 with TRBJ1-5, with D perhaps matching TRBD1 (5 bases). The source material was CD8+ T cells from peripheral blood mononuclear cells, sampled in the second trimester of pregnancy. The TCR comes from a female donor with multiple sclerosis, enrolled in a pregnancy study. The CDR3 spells CASSIVGEANQPQHF. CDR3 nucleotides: TGTGCCAGTAGTATAGTGGGGGAGGCCAATCAGCCCCAGCATTTT.